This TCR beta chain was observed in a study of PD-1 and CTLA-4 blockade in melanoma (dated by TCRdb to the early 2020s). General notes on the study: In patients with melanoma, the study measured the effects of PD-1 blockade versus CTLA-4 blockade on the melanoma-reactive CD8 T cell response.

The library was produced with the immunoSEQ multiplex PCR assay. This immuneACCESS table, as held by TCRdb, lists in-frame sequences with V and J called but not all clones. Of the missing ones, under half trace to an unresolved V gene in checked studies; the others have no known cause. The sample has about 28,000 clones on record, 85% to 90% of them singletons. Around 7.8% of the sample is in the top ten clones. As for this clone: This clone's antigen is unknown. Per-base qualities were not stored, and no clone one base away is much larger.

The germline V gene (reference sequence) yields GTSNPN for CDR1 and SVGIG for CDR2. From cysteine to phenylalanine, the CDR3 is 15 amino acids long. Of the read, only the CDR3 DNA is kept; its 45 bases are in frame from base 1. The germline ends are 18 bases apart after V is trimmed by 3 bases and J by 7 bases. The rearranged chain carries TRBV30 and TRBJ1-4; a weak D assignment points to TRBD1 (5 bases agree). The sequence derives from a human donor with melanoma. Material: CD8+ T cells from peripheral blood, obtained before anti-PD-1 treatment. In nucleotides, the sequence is TGTGCCTGGAGCCTGGGACGGACGCGTGGTGAAAAACTGTTTTTT. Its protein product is CAWSLGRTRGEKLFF.